This record looks at one TCR beta chain sequence and its context. Its target is unknown. The data were obtained in a study of PD-1 blockade in classical Hodgkin lymphoma. At the level of the study: Intravenous infusions of nivolumab 3 mg/kg reached patients every 2 weeks.

Trimming pared 4 bases from V and 2 bases from J, leaving 7 bases between. Looked up from germline, CDR1 is SGDLS and CDR2 is YYNGEE. The CDR3 covers 14 residues. Clones were read by immunoSEQ multiplex PCR, and TCRdb kept only the in-frame ones, dropping some. The top ten hold approximately 6.4% of the sample, which has over 20,000 clones, over 70% seen once. All patients relapsed after autologous stem cell transplantation, and brentuximab vedotin exposure varied. Study-wide results and caveats: With CD4+ cells, TCR diversity rose significantly by C4D1, but not with CD8+ cells. Newly diagnosed patients had baseline TCR diversity that was reportedly lower than that of healthy donors.

This TCR was recovered from a human donor with classical Hodgkin lymphoma. This chain connects TRBV9 to TRBJ1-6; tentatively, D is TRBD1 (5 bases). The sequencing here drew on peripheral blood mononuclear cells (PBMCs), taken at baseline. The CDR3 DNA follows: TGTGCCAGCAGCCACAGGCCCTATAATTCACCCCTCCACTTT. As protein: CASSHRPYNSPLHF.